This T cell receptor (beta chain) was recorded in a study of radiation and T cells in renal cell carcinoma. The protocol was immunoSEQ multiplex PCR, while the TCRdb copy is restricted to in-frame clones and leaves out a portion. The sample lists 150,000 to 200,000 clones; about 87% were seen once. Notes on this clone: Its antigen is still unknown.

The CDR3 contains 13 residues. Germline V gene sequence: CDR1 SGHTA, CDR2 FQGNSA. V was shortened by 5 bases and J by 6 bases, with 10 bases between the two germline ends. Time point in this sample: blood 4 weeks post-SBRT, at nephrectomy. Described treatment: 15 Gy SBRT to primary tumor, nephrectomy 4 weeks later. Nephrectomy followed 15 Gy stereotactic body radiation by 4 weeks. Clear cell pathology was present in this patient's renal cell carcinoma. Whole-study results and caveats: From baseline, blood top tumor clonotypes peaked at 2 weeks post-radiation. Pretreatment tumor biopsies were lacking, so baseline clonotypes are unknown.

The sample in question was blood, obtained from a patient whose treatment included radiotherapy and nephrectomy. This sequence joins TRBV7-2 and TRBJ2-2; D is perhaps TRBD2 (5 bases). This receptor was obtained from a woman aged 50 to 60 with renal cell carcinoma. Here the CDR3 reads CASSPSGAGELFF. The DNA of the CDR3 is TGTGCCAGCAGCCCCAGCGGCGCCGGGGAGCTGTTTTTT.